Below are 32 T cell receptor beta chains sequenced from a single sample in a study of shared clonotypes between healthy human individuals. Repertoires were generated with immunoSEQ multiplex PCR, while TCRdb's copy carries only in-frame clones and drops some. Of about 1.5 million clones in the sample, around 98% were seen once. The specimen was naive CD4+ T cells sorted from blood. Subset in this sample: CD45RA+ positively selected. These receptors all come from a man aged 25-45 years in good health.

This chain joins TRBV14 and TRBJ2-2; a possible D gene is TRBD2 (6 bases). The CDR3 consists of 16 residues. V was cut by 4 bases and J by 4 bases, with 16 bases left in between. CDR1 and CDR2 from the germline V gene are SGHDN and FVKESK. CDR3 in amino acids: CASSLLGGLPTGELFF. The CDR3 coding sequence is TGTGCCAGCAGCCTCCTCGGGGGACTGCCCACCGGGGAGCTGTTTTTT. Using reference TRBV14 and TRBJ2-2 for the parts outside the CDR3, the full variable domain is EAGVTQFPSHSVIEKGQTVTLRCDPISGHDNLYWYRRVMGKEIKFLLHFVKESKQDESGMPNNRFLAERTGGTYSTLKVQPAELEDSGVYFCASSLLGGLPTGELFFGEGSRLTVL.

This clone has only one observation. CDR3 sequence (DNA): TGTGCCAGCAGCTTGTTCCTAGCGGGATACAAAGAGACCCAGTACTTC. This sequence encodes CASSLFLAGYKETQYF. The V call is TRBV5-5, the J call TRBJ2-5; 9 bases match TRBD2. Germline CDR1 and CDR2: SGHKS and YYEKEE (reference sequence). The CDR3 consists of 16 residues. V lost 1 base and J lost 3; bases outside the gene matches: 7.

The genes are TRBV7-9 and TRBJ2-1, with 7 bases aligning to TRBD2. Germline-derived CDR1 and CDR2 are SEHNR and FQNEAQ (reference sequence). The V gene end was trimmed by 5 bases and the J gene end by 7 bases; junction bases not matched to a gene: 14. The CDR3 has 16 amino acids. The CDR3 reads CASSLRLAGTGNEQFF. Here the CDR3 DNA reads TGTGCCAGCAGCCTCCGTTTAGCGGGCACCGGTAATGAGCAGTTCTTC.

V usage is TRBV27 and J usage is TRBJ2-7; 12 bases match TRBD2. J gave up 5 bases and V 6 bases, and 5 bases lay outside the gene matches. Looked up from germline, CDR1 is MNHEY and CDR2 is SMNVEV (reference sequence). The CDR3 consists of 14 residues. CDR3 residues: CASRTSGRRDEQYF. In nucleotides, the CDR3 is TGTGCCAGCAGGACTAGCGGGAGACGTGACGAGCAGTACTTC.

This clone showed up just once. The chain uses TRBV7-2 and TRBJ1-5; D ambiguous. Germline V gives CDR1 SGHTA, CDR2 FQGNSA. V lost 2 bases to trimming and J lost 6 bases, with 11 bases between them. CDR3 size: 14 residues. CDR3 in amino acids: CASSLWGVGQPQHF. CDR3 DNA sequence: TGTGCCAGCAGCTTATGGGGAGTTGGTCAGCCCCAGCATTTT.

The V call is TRBV9, the J call TRBJ2-7; 7 bases are shared with TRBD1. The J segment lost 5 bases and the V segment lost 0 bases, leaving 14 bases of the junction unmatched. The CDR3 is 17 amino acids. CDR1 and CDR2 from the germline V gene are SGDLS and YYNGEE. CDR3 DNA sequence: TGTGCCAGCAGCGTAGCGGAAACCGGGACAGAGACTAACGAGCAGTACTTC. Its translation: CASSVAETGTETNEQYF.

The chain recombines TRBV7-8 with TRBJ1-5; D ambiguous. The V end was cut by 1 base, the J end by 1 base, with 8 bases between. Germline V gene sequence: CDR1 SGHVS, CDR2 FQNEAQ. This CDR3 contains 15 residues. CDR3: CASSLDRVSNQPQHF. For the CDR3, the DNA is TGTGCCAGCAGCTTAGATCGGGTGAGCAATCAGCCCCAGCATTTT.

The V call is TRBV19, the J call TRBJ1-4; 10 positions match TRBD1. CDR3 length: 16 amino acids. The germline gives CDR1 LNHDA, CDR2 SQIVND (reference sequence). V shed 6 bases, J shed 5 bases, and the junction held 9 bases outside the gene matches. The CDR3 DNA reads TGTGCCAGTAGCTTCCGACCGGGACAGGGGAATGAAAAACTGTTTTTT. It encodes CASSFRPGQGNEKLFF.

The chain employs TRBV19 and TRBJ2-5, with D perhaps matching TRBD2 (6 bases). This CDR3 is built from 17 residues. V lost 4 bases, J lost 5 bases, and 23 bases lay in between. The germline V gene has CDR1 LNHDA and CDR2 SQIVND (reference sequence). The CDR3 loop reads CASSSPEATRRGETQYF. The CDR3 DNA reads TGTGCCAGTAGTAGCCCTGAGGCGACCCGACGGGGGGAGACCCAGTACTTC.

The sample holds a few counts of this clone. The chain links TRBV19 to TRBJ2-7; 12 bases are a match to TRBD1. Germline CDR1 LNHDA, CDR2 SQIVND (reference sequence). The J segment lost 7 bases and the V segment lost 6 bases, leaving 10 bases of the junction unmatched. The CDR3 runs to 15 residues. The CDR3 is CASSPWDRGLGEQYF. DNA of the CDR3: TGTGCCAGTAGCCCGTGGGACAGGGGGCTTGGAGAGCAGTACTTC. The variable domain in full, with the rest retrieved from reference TRBV19 and TRBJ2-7, is DGGITQSPKYLFRKEGQNVTLSCEQNLNHDAMYWYRQDPGQGLRLIYYSQIVNDFQKGDIAEGYSVSREKKESFPLTVTSAQKNPTAFYLCASSPWDRGLGEQYFGPGTRLTVT.

The V call is TRBV7-9, the J call TRBJ1-1; TRBD1 might be the D (5 bases). This CDR3 is 14 amino acids long. V was cut by 2 bases and J by 5 bases, with 12 bases left in between. The V gene's germline CDR1 is SEHNR and CDR2 FQNEAQ (reference sequence). CDR3 sequence reads: CASSLKQVETEAFF. CDR3 nucleotide sequence: TGTGCCAGCAGCTTAAAACAGGTGGAAACTGAAGCTTTCTTT.

The chain couples TRBV28 to TRBJ2-3; D not certain. Per germline, CDR1 MDHEN and CDR2 SYDVKM. This CDR3 has 14 residues. The ends were cut back, 3 bases at V and 3 bases at J, with 10 bases in the middle. The CDR3 loop reads CASSFGSLTDTQYF. The CDR3 DNA reads as TGTGCCAGCAGTTTCGGCTCCCTGACAGATACGCAGTATTTT.

This rearrangement joins TRBV7-8 to TRBJ1-5; D may be TRBD1 (5 bases). This CDR3 is 16 amino acids long. CDR1 is SGHVS and CDR2 is FQNEAQ in the germline V gene. Between the trimmed V and J ends, which lost 4 bases and 6 bases, there was a span of 19 bases. The CDR3 loop is CASSSNRPGYSQPQHF. CDR3 DNA: TGTGCCAGCAGCTCCAATCGCCCAGGGTACTCTCAGCCCCAGCATTTT.

As concerns this clone: The sample contains more than one DNA sequence encoding this CDR3. V usage is TRBV6-6 and J usage is TRBJ2-5; a weak D match, TRBD2 (5 bases). This CDR3 spans 12 amino acids. Trimming removed 4 bases at V and 5 bases at J, with 8 bases between. The germline gives CDR1 MNHNY, CDR2 SVGAGI (reference sequence). The CDR3 spells CASSSGGETQYF. Here the CDR3 DNA reads TGTGCCAGCAGTTCGGGCGGGGAGACCCAGTACTTC.

The genes are TRBV19 and TRBJ2-7, with 10 bases identical to TRBD1. V lost 11 bases to trimming and J lost 4 bases; unmatched junction nucleotides: 17. The CDR3 runs to 16 residues. The germline V gene has CDR1 LNHDA and CDR2 SQIVND (reference sequence). This chain's CDR3 is CASSSLSGTGVYEQYF. Here the CDR3 DNA reads TGTGCCTCCTCATCCCTATCCGGGACAGGGGTTTACGAGCAGTACTTC.

The chain links TRBV19 to TRBJ2-7, with TRBD2 identical over 8 bases. The CDR3 spans 14 residues. Germline lookup yields CDR1 LNHDA and CDR2 SQIVND (reference sequence). The V gene end was trimmed by 5 bases and the J gene end by 3 bases; junction bases not matched to a gene: 6. CDR3 region: CASSPVREGYEQYF. The CDR3 DNA sequence: TGTGCCAGTAGTCCGGTCCGGGAGGGCTACGAGCAGTACTTC. The whole variable domain, remainder taken from reference TRBV19 and TRBJ2-7, is DGGITQSPKYLFRKEGQNVTLSCEQNLNHDAMYWYRQDPGQGLRLIYYSQIVNDFQKGDIAEGYSVSREKKESFPLTVTSAQKNPTAFYLCASSPVREGYEQYFGPGTRLTVT.

The chain carries TRBV7-3 and TRBJ2-3, with 7 bases fitting TRBD2. The germline V gene has CDR1 SGHTA and CDR2 FQGTGA. This CDR3 is built from 14 residues. V shed 4 bases, J shed 2 bases, and the junction held 3 bases outside the gene matches. In nucleotides, the CDR3 is TGTGCCAGCAGCTCAGCGGGAAACACAGATACGCAGTATTTT. Protein product: CASSSAGNTDTQYF.

This chain links TRBV2 with TRBJ2-1; possibly TRBD2 for D (6 bases). Deletions cut 9 bases from V and 0 bases from J, with 21 bases between. Germline V gene lookup returns CDR1 SNHLY and CDR2 FYNNEI. The CDR3 has 17 amino acids. The CDR3 region is CASTKLQLATSYNEQFF. The CDR3 coding sequence is TGTGCCAGTACAAAATTACAACTAGCTACCTCCTACAATGAGCAGTTCTTC.

This chain joins TRBV5-8 and TRBJ2-2, with 8 nucleotides matching TRBD1. In germline, CDR1 is SGHTS, CDR2 YDEGEE. The CDR3 has 15 residues. V was pared by 5 bases and J by 5 bases, with 8 bases of the junction left unmatched. The DNA of the CDR3 is TGTGCCAGCAGTTTCGGACAGGGAGGAACCGGGGAGCTGTTTTTT. Translation: CASSFGQGGTGELFF.

The chain uses TRBV25-1 and TRBJ2-3, with D unresolved. V dropped 3 bases and J dropped 1 base, with 14 bases sitting between them. The CDR3 has 16 amino acids. The germline gives CDR1 MGHDK, CDR2 SYGVNS. The CDR3 region has the DNA TGTGCCAGCAGTGACTTTCGTGGGCCCGGCACAGATACGCAGTATTTT. Translated, it gives CASSDFRGPGTDTQYF. Combining the CDR3 with reference TRBV25-1 and TRBJ2-3 gives the whole variable domain EADIYQTPRYLVIGTGKKITLECSQTMGHDKMYWYQQDPGMELHLIHYSYGVNSTEKGDLSSESTVSRIRTEHFPLTLESARPSHTSQYLCASSDFRGPGTDTQYFGPGTRLTVL.

This chain connects TRBV28 to TRBJ2-7; D remains unclear. CDR3 size: 14 residues. Trimming stripped 7 bases from V and 5 bases from J, with 18 bases between. CDR1 is MDHEN, CDR2 SYDVKM, per germline. CDR3 sequence (DNA): TGTGCCAGCACCTTGAGGAGAAGGGCCCACGAGCAGTACTTC. Translation gives CASTLRRRAHEQYF.

V usage is TRBV6-5 and J usage is TRBJ2-7; D unclear. This CDR3 has 11 residues. Trimming cost V 9 bases and J 2 bases, with 8 bases left between them. Germline CDR1 and CDR2: MNHEY and SVGAGI. CDR3 sequence: CARSSAYEQYF. In DNA, the CDR3 is TGTGCCAGAAGCAGTGCCTACGAGCAGTACTTC.

The chain has TRBV2 and TRBJ2-1; 7 bases match TRBD1. The germline V gene has CDR1 SNHLY and CDR2 FYNNEI. The trim removed 6 bases at V and 0 bases at J, leaving 2 bases unmatched. The CDR3 contains 14 residues. CDR3 residues: CASRGDSSYNEQFF. As DNA, the CDR3 is TGTGCCAGCAGAGGGGACAGCTCCTACAATGAGCAGTTCTTC.

This clone has a single count. The chain couples TRBV7-8 to TRBJ2-7; 10 nucleotides agree with TRBD2. The CDR3 runs 16 residues. CDR1 and CDR2 (germline): SGHVS, FQNEAQ. Losses at the gene ends were 3 bases for V and 2 bases for J; bases not matched to a gene: 7. The CDR3: CASSFHRGTSAYEQYF. As DNA, the CDR3 is TGTGCCAGCAGCTTTCACCGGGGGACTAGCGCCTACGAGCAGTACTTC.

V usage is TRBV5-4 and J usage is TRBJ2-2, with 7 nucleotides matching TRBD1. V shed 3 bases and J 3 bases; nucleotides not matched to a gene: 5. Germline CDR1 and CDR2: SGHNT and YYREEE (reference sequence). This CDR3 has 15 residues. The CDR3: CASSWTGIDTGELFF. Written as DNA, the CDR3 is TGTGCCAGCAGCTGGACAGGCATCGACACCGGGGAGCTGTTTTTT.

The V gene is TRBV9, the J gene TRBJ2-1, with TRBD1 as a possible D gene (6 bases). CDR3 length: 17 residues. Germline assignment: CDR1 SGDLS and CDR2 YYNGEE. V lost 4 bases and J 0 bases, leaving 17 bases between the germline ends. In DNA form, the CDR3 reads TGTGCCAGCAGCCCACAGGACAGCAACAGCTCCTACAATGAGCAGTTCTTC. It translates to CASSPQDSNSSYNEQFF.

CDR3 sequence (DNA): TGTGCCAGCAGCTCTCCACCCGCGAGCGCGAACAATGAGCAGTTCTTC. Protein product: CASSSPPASANNEQFF. The rearrangement joins TRBV7-2 to TRBJ2-1; D is unresolved. This CDR3 spans 16 amino acids. Looked up from germline, CDR1 is SGHTA and CDR2 is FQGNSA. Trimming removed 4 bases from V and 5 bases from J, with 18 bases in between.

The gene calls are TRBV5-1 and TRBJ2-7; 11 bases are shared with TRBD2. This CDR3 is 15 amino acids long. CDR1 and CDR2 (germline): SGHRS, YFSETQ. With V trimmed by 5 bases and J by 0 bases, 4 bases remained unmatched. The CDR3: CASRLAGVSSYEQYF. The CDR3 bases are TGCGCCAGCAGACTAGCGGGAGTAAGCTCCTACGAGCAGTACTTC.

V gene TRBV10-1 combines with J gene TRBJ1-2; no clear D. Germline CDR1 and CDR2: WNHNN and SYGVQD (reference sequence). The CDR3 runs to 14 residues. Trimming stripped 10 bases from V and 8 bases from J, with 23 bases between. The CDR3 loop is CATSTGRSGFGYTF. DNA for the CDR3: TGCGCCACTTCAACCGGGCGATCGGGGTTCGGCTACACCTTC.

The V and J genes are TRBV5-1 and TRBJ2-5; tentatively, D is TRBD1 (6 bases). The CDR3 runs to 14 residues. The germline gives CDR1 SGHRS, CDR2 YFSETQ. Deletions cut 0 bases from V and 3 bases from J, with 9 bases between. DNA of the CDR3: TGCGCCAGCAGCTTGGTGCGGACAGAAGAGACCCAGTACTTC. Amino acid sequence: CASSLVRTEETQYF.

This chain connects TRBV7-2 to TRBJ2-5; 9 bases are a match to TRBD1. V shed 3 bases, J shed 3 bases, and the junction held 8 bases outside the gene matches. Germline CDR1 is SGHTA and CDR2 is FQGNSA. The CDR3 spans 16 residues. CDR3 nucleotide sequence: TGTGCCAGCAGCTTTGAATCCGGGACAGGGAAAGAGACCCAGTACTTC. It specifies CASSFESGTGKETQYF.

The chain joins TRBV11-2 to TRBJ2-6, with 10 bases fitting TRBD1. The length of the CDR3 is 17 residues. Germline V gene sequence: CDR1 SGHAT, CDR2 FQNNGV. Trimming removed 5 bases from V and 1 base from J; junction bases left unmatched: 5. CDR3 amino acids: CASSPGTGVSGANVLTF. CDR3 nucleotides: TGTGCCAGCAGCCCCGGGACAGGGGTATCTGGGGCCAACGTCCTGACTTTC.